This T cell receptor beta chain stems from a study of CD8 T cells in Susac syndrome. Study findings and constraints: In Susac patients, clonal expansion was not detected in CD4+ cells.

Losses at the gene ends were 1 base for V and 2 bases for J; bases not matched to a gene: 9. Germline V lookup: CDR1 WSHSY, CDR2 SAAADI. The CDR3 is 19 amino acids. About this clonotype: No antigen is known for it.

High-throughput TCR beta sequencing covered peripheral CD8+ and CD4+ T cells. Negative isolation yielded CD4+ and CD8+ T cells, and FACS enriched TEMRA cells. It was with random hexamers that roughly 0.45 to 1 ug RNA was reverse transcribed. With immunoSEQ multiplex PCR, TCR beta CDR3 was amplified across 54 Vbeta and 13 Jbeta. TCRdb passed the immunoSEQ multiplex PCR reads through MiXCR, listing each CDR3 protein once. This table holds some 240,000 distinct CDR3 sequences, 90% to 97% found once. What was sequenced was CD4+ T cells from PBMCs. The origin of this receptor is a human donor with Susac syndrome. The chain links TRBV10-2 to TRBJ2-1; 12 positions agree with TRBD2. The CDR3 is CASSEFSGLAGPAYNEQFF. CDR3 DNA sequence: TGCGCCAGCAGTGAGTTTTCCGGACTAGCGGGACCGGCCTACAATGAGCAGTTCTTC.